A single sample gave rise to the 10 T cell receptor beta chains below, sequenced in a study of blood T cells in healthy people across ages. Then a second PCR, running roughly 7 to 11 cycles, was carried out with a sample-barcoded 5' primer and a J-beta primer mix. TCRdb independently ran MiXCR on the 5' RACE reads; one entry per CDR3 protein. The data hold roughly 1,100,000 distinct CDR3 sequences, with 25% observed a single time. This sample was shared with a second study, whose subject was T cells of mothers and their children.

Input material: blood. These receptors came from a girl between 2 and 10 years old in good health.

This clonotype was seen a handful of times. CDR3 DNA: TGCAGTGCTAGTTTCGGCGAAACTAGCACAGATACGCAGTATTTT. Translated, it gives CSASFGETSTDTQYF. J is TRBJ2-3 and V is TRBV20-1; D uncertain. The CDR3 totals 15 residues. Trimming removed 3 bases from V and 0 bases from J, with 13 bases in between. The germline gives CDR1 DFQATT, CDR2 SNEGSKA (reference sequence).

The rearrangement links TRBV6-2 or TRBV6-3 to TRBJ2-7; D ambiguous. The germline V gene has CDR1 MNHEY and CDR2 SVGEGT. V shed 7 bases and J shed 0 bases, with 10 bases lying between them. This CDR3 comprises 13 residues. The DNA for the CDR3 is TGTGCCAGCATGGAACCAAGCTCCTACGAGCAGTACTTC. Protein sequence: CASMEPSSYEQYF.

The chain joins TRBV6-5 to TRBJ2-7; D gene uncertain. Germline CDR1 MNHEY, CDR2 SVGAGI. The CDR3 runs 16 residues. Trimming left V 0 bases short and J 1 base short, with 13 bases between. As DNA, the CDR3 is TGTGCCAGCAGTTACTCGACATTAAGGAGTTCCTACGAGCAGTACTTC. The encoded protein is CASSYSTLRSSYEQYF.

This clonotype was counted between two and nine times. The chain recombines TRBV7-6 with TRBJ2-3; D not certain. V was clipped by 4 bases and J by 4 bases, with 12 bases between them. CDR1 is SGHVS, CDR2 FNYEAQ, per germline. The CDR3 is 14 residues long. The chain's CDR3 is CASSSPSRSDTQYF. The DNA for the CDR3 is TGTGCCAGCAGCTCGCCCTCGAGATCAGATACGCAGTATTTT.

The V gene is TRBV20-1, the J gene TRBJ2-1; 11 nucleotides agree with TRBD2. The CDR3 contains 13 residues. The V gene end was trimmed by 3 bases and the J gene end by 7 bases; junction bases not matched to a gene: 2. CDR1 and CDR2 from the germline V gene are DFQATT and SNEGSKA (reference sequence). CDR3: CSASSSGGNEQFF. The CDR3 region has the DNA TGCAGTGCTAGTTCTAGCGGGGGGAATGAGCAGTTCTTC.

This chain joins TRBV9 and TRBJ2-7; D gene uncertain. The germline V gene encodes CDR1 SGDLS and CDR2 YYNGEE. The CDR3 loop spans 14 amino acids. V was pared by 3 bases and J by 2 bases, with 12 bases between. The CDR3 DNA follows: TGTGCCAGCAGCGAAACGGACGGTCCCTACGAGCAGTACTTC. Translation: CASSETDGPYEQYF.

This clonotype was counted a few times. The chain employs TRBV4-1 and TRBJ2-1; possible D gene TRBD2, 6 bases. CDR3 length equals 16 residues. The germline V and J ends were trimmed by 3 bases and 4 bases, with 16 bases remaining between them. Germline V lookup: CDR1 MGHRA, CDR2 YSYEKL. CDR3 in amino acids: CASSHVAERTYNEQFF. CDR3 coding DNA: TGCGCCAGCAGCCACGTAGCGGAGAGAACGTACAATGAGCAGTTCTTC.

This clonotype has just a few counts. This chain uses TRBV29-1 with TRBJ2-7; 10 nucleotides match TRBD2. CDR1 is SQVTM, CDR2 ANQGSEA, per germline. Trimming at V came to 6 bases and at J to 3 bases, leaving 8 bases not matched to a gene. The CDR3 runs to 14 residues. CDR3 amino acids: CSVLGLAEDYEQYF. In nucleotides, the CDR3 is TGCAGCGTCCTTGGACTAGCGGAGGACTACGAGCAGTACTTC.

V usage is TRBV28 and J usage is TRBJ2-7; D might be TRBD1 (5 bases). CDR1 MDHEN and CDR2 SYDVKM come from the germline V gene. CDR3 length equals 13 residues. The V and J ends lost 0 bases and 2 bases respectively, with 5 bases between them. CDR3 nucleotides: TGTGCCAGCAGTTTATGGGACACCTACGAGCAGTACTTC. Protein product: CASSLWDTYEQYF.

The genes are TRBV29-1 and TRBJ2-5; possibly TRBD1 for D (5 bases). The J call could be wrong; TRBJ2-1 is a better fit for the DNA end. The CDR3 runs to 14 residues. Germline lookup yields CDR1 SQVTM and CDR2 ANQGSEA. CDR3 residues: CSVLKTVVYNEQFF. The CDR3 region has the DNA TGCAGCGTTTTAAAGACAGTGGTATACAATGAGCAGTTCTTC.